This T cell receptor beta chain was recorded in a study of blood T cells in healthy people across ages. The study's findings and limits: Investigators viewed diversity estimates from one million T cells as underestimates, the study reported. Fewer expanded clones and more diversity marked long-lived versus aged donors.

Points on this clonotype: Its antigen is undetermined.

Deletions cut 6 bases from V and 5 bases from J, with 16 bases between. Germline V gene lookup returns CDR1 MNHNY and CDR2 SVGAGI (reference sequence). This CDR3 is built from 14 residues. Next came a second PCR, run for roughly 7 to 12 cycles, which used a sample-barcoded 5' primer along with a J-beta primer mix. Researchers report that a template-switch adaptor with 12 random nucleotides tagged each cDNA molecule. Per sample, CDR3-containing paired-end reads numbered at least 3 million. TCRdb reprocessed the 5' RACE reads with MiXCR, giving one entry per CDR3 protein. This table holds fewer than 700,000 distinct CDR3 sequences, 40% to 45% found once.

The receptor's source is a man aged 80 or over in good health. Input material: blood. The gene calls are TRBV6-6 and TRBJ1-1, with a possible D match to TRBD1 (5 bases). Written as DNA, the CDR3 is TGTGCCAGCAGCTCTGCTGCGGGGCGGACTGAAGCTTTCTTT. Protein: CASSSAAGRTEAFF.